The 2 T cell receptor beta chains below come from one sample, sequenced in a study of blood T cell repertoires in COVID-19 (dated by TCRdb to 2020 to 2022). The library relied on the immunoSEQ multiplex PCR assay. Not all clones reach the TCRdb copy of this immuneACCESS table, which keeps in-frame sequences only. Checked studies attribute under half of the gap to unresolved V genes and leave the rest unexplained. In all, the sample holds roughly 170,000 clones, and 81% of those were seen once. Around 6% of the sample rests with the top ten. The specimen was PBMCs or T cells enriched from blood (not recorded which). These receptors all come from a woman aged 40 to 50 with acute COVID-19.

The genes are TRBV6-5 and TRBJ2-5; 8 nucleotides agree with TRBD2. Germline V gene lookup returns CDR1 MNHEY and CDR2 SVGAGI. V shed 5 bases and J 3 bases; nucleotides not matched to a gene: 8. CDR3 length equals 15 residues. The CDR3 DNA sequence: TGTGCCAGCAGTCCCAGGTGGCGGGAGGAAGAGACCCAGTACTTC. Translation gives CASSPRWREEETQYF.

The chain employs TRBV11-2 and TRBJ2-1, with D unclear. Germline V gene sequence: CDR1 SGHAT, CDR2 FQNNGV. CDR3 length equals 15 residues. V lost 5 bases to trimming and J lost 3 bases, with 14 bases between them. CDR3 coding DNA: TGTGCCAGCAGCCCAAATGGGCAGGACTACAATGAGCAGTTCTTC. Its protein is CASSPNGQDYNEQFF.